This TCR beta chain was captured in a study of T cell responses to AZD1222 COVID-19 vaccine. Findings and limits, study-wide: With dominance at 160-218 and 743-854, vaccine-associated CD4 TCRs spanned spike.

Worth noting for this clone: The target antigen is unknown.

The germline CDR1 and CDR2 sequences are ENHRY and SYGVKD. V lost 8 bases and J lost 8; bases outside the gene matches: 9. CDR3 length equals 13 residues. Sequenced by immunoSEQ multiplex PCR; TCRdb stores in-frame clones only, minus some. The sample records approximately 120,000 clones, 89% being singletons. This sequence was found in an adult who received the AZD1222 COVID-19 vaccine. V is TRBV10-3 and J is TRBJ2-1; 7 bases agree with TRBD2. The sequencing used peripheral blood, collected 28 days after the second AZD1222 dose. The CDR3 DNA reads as TGTGCCATCGGCGCGGGAGAGGTCGATGAGCAGTTCTTC. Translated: CAIGAGEVDEQFF.